This T cell receptor (beta chain) was captured in a study of blood T cell repertoires in COVID-19. V was clipped by 3 bases and J by 1 base, with 15 bases between them. From germline, CDR1 is MNHEY and CDR2 SVGEGT. This CDR3 region has 16 residues. This clone was recorded a few times. Assay: immunoSEQ multiplex PCR; the TCRdb copy retains only in-frame clones and omits some. The repertoire includes about 230,000 clones, about 91% of them detected once, and approximately 2.5% sits in the top ten. The chain carries TRBV6-2 or TRBV6-3 and TRBJ1-1; D perhaps matches TRBD1 (5 bases). This receptor was taken from a woman aged 40 to 50 with acute COVID-19. Sequencing input: PBMCs or T cells enriched from blood (not recorded which). CDR3 loop: CASSYSRGTQNTEAFF. The DNA of the CDR3 is TGTGCCAGCAGTTATTCCCGGGGGACCCAGAACACTGAAGCTTTCTTT.